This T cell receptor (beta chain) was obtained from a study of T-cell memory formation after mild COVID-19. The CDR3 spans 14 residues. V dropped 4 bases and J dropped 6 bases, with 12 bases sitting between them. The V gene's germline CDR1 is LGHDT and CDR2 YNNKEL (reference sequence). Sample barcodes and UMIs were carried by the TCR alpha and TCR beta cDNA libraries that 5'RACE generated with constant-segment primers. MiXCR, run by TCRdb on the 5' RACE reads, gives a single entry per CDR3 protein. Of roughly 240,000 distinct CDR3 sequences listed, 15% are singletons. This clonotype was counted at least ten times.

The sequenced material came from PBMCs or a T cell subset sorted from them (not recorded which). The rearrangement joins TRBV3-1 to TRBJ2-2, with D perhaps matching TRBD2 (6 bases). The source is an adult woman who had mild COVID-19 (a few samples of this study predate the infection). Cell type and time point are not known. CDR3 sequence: CASSRRGSPGELFF. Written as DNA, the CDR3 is TGTGCCAGCAGCCGTCGGGGGAGTCCCGGGGAGCTGTTTTTT. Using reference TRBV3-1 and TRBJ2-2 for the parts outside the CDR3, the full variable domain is DTAVSQTPKYLVTQMGNDKSIKCEQNLGHDTMYWYKQDSKKFLKIMFSYNNKELIINETVPNRFSPKSPDKAHLNLHINSLELGDSAVYFCASSRRGSPGELFFGEGSRLTVL.